This T cell receptor (beta chain) comes out of a study of blood T cell repertoires in COVID-19. Study-level background: COVID-19 samples collected from the United States, Italy and Spain covered acute and convalescent phases. In each case, the material was cDNA or gDNA derived from T cells, B-cell-depleted T cells, or PBMCs.

Per the study methods: Estimation of nucleated cell counts relied on the amplification of reference gene primers. Produced via immunoSEQ multiplex PCR; TCRdb's table is partial and in-frame only. V, J and clone size were drawn from that table, and D and trimming were deduced from the DNA. Altogether 300,000 to 400,000 clones are present, roughly 85% being singletons, with the ten largest covering around 7.2%. The J segment lost 6 bases and the V segment lost 5 bases, leaving 10 bases of the junction unmatched. Per germline, CDR1 SGHAT and CDR2 FQNNGV. The length of the CDR3 is 16 residues. Sequencing input: peripheral blood. This sequence was found in a human donor in a cohort sampled during active COVID-19. The genes are TRBV11-2 and TRBJ2-1, with 10 nucleotides matching TRBD2. The CDR3 sequence: CASSGRLAGWSNEQFF. As DNA, the CDR3 is TGTGCCAGCAGCGGTAGACTAGCGGGTTGGTCCAATGAGCAGTTCTTC.